What follows is one TCR beta chain and its context. Original processing methods: Quantification of nucleated cells was approximated via reference gene primer amplification. Some clones are missing from TCRdb's copy, which holds only in-frame ones; the method was immunoSEQ multiplex PCR. The D gene and trimming were derived from the DNA, and the V and J assignments and clone size from that table. The top ten clones hold 2% to 2.5% of a sample with 100,000 or so clones, 91% of them seen once. Trimming pared 6 bases from V and 0 bases from J, leaving 14 bases between. Germline values: CDR1 MNHEY, CDR2 SMNVEV (reference sequence). The length of the CDR3 is 16 residues. This entry comes from a study of blood T cell repertoires in COVID-19.

The source of this sequence is a man in his fifties with active COVID-19. Sequencing was performed on peripheral blood. The chain carries TRBV27 and TRBJ2-2; perhaps TRBD2 as D (6 bases). CDR3 coding DNA: TGTGCCAGCAGGGTCCTGGAGGGGCCGAACACCGGGGAGCTGTTTTTT. Amino acid sequence: CASRVLEGPNTGELFF.